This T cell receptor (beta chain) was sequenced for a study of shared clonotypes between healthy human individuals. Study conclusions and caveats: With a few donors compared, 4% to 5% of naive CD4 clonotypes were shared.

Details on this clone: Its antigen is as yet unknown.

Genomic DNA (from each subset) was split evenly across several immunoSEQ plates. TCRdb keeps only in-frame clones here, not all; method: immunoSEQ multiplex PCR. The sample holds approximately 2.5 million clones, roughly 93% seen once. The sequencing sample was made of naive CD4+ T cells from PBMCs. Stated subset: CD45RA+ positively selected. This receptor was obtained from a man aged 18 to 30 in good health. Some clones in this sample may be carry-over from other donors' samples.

CDR3 DNA sequence: TGTGCCAGCAGCCGATACGGACAGTTGAACACTGAAGCTTTCTTT. It codes for CASSRYGQLNTEAFF. V gene TRBV14 combines with J gene TRBJ1-1, with TRBD1 as a possible D gene (6 bases). Trimming shortened V by 4 bases and J by 0 bases, and 12 bases separated the two germline ends. Germline CDR1 and CDR2: SGHDN and FVKESK. This CDR3 is 15 amino acids long.